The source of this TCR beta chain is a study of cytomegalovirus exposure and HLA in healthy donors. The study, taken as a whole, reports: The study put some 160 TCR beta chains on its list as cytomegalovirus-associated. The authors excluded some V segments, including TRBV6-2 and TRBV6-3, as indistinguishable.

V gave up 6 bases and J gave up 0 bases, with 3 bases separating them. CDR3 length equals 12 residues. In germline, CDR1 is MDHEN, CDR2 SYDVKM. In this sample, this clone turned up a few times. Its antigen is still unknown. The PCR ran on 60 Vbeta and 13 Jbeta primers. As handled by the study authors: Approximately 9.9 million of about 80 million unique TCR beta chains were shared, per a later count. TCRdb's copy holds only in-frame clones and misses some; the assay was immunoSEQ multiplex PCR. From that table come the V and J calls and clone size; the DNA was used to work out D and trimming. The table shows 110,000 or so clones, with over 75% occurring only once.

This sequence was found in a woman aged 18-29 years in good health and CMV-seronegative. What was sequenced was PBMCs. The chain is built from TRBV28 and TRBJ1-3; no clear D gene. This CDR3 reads CASSLSGNTIYF. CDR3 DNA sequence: TGTGCCAGCAGCCTCTCTGGAAACACCATATATTTT.